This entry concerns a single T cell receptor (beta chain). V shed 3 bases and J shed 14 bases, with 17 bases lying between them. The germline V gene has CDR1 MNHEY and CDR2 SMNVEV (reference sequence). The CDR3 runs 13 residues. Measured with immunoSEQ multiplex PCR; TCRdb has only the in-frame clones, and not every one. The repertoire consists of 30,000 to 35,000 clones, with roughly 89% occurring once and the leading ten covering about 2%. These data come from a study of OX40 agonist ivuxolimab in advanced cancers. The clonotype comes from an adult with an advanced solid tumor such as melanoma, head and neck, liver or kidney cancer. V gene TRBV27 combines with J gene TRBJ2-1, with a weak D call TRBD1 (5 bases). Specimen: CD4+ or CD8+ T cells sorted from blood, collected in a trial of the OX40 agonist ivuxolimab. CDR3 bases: TGTGCCAGCAGTTTTAGGTCGGCGCAGGGCGAGTTCTTC. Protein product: CASSFRSAQGEFF.